Below are 4 T cell receptor beta chains sequenced from a single sample in a study of T cell responses to AZD1222 COVID-19 vaccine (dated by TCRdb to the early 2020s). The time point label here, explained by the study, means: baseline before first vaccination. Receptor amplification or capture employed the immunoSEQ multiplex PCR assay. TCRdb provides this immuneACCESS table in a form limited to in-frame rearrangements. Some clones are lacking; in checked studies, under half of them reflect an unresolved V gene, and why the rest are absent is not known. Within this sample are 140,000 to 150,000 clones, with roughly nine tenths of them counted one time only. The ten biggest clones cover more than 1.4% of the sample. The sequencing used peripheral blood, collected on day 0 of AZD1222 vaccination. The receptors were gathered from an adult in good health.

The chain employs TRBV11-2 and TRBJ2-3; TRBD2 agrees at 9 bases. This CDR3 comprises 17 residues. The V gene's germline CDR1 is SGHAT and CDR2 FQNNGV. V shed 5 bases, J shed 6 bases, and the junction held 15 bases outside the gene matches. The CDR3 sequence is CASSPLVLAGVEDTQYF. In nucleotides, the CDR3 is TGTGCCAGCAGCCCCCTGGTTTTAGCGGGGGTCGAGGATACGCAGTATTTT.

The table lists this clone with a count of one. V gene TRBV20-1 combines with J gene TRBJ2-7, with D unclear. In germline, CDR1 is DFQATT, CDR2 SNEGSKA (reference sequence). This CDR3 region has 12 residues. V shed 3 bases and J shed 7 bases, with 13 bases lying between them. CDR3 in amino acids: CSASKGRPEQYF. DNA of the CDR3: TGCAGTGCTAGTAAAGGCAGGCCGGAGCAGTACTTC.

The chain recombines TRBV7-6 with TRBJ2-1, with 7 bases identical to TRBD2. The CDR3 extends over 16 amino acids. The germline CDR1 and CDR2 sequences are SGHVS and FNYEAQ. The V and J ends lost 5 bases and 4 bases, in that order; junction bases with no gene match: 11. DNA of the CDR3: TGTGCCAGCAGCCGTCCCCCAGCGGGAACATACAATGAGCAGTTCTTC. It codes for CASSRPPAGTYNEQFF.

This chain links TRBV9 with TRBJ2-5; a weak D match, TRBD1 (5 bases). The germline gives CDR1 SGDLS, CDR2 YYNGEE. This CDR3 is 15 amino acids long. V gave up 4 bases and J gave up 5 bases, with 18 bases separating them. CDR3 region: CASSSYRHQEETQYF. CDR3 DNA sequence: TGTGCCAGCAGCTCATACAGGCACCAAGAGGAGACCCAGTACTTC.